One sample yielded the 16 T cell receptor beta chains listed below, sequenced in a study of control samples from healthy donors and cancer patients. Generated by immunoSEQ multiplex PCR, the TCRdb table keeps only in-frame clones and is missing some. The table shows 100,000 or so clones, with around nine tenths occurring only once. Material for sequencing was blood. These receptors all come from a man younger than 40 in good health.

This clone has a handful of counts. This rearrangement joins TRBV27 to TRBJ1-2; D is unclear. The CDR3 has 13 amino acids. CDR1 and CDR2 from the germline V gene are MNHEY and SMNVEV (reference sequence). The V and J ends lost 3 bases and 2 bases respectively, with 7 bases between them. CDR3 DNA: TGTGCCAGCAGTTTTAGGGTAAACTATGGCTACACCTTC. Protein: CASSFRVNYGYTF.

V and J are TRBV7-9 and TRBJ2-7; 9 bases fit TRBD2. The CDR3 totals 15 residues. V trimming: 8 bases; J trimming: 3 bases; junction bases outside the gene matches: 11. Germline-derived CDR1 and CDR2 are SEHNR and FQNEAQ (reference sequence). The CDR3 sequence is CASEPPVAGVYEQYF. CDR3 DNA sequence: TGTGCCAGCGAGCCACCCGTAGCGGGGGTCTACGAGCAGTACTTC. The full variable domain, its missing parts supplied by reference TRBV7-9 and TRBJ2-7, is DTGVSQNPRHKITKRGQNVTFRCDPISEHNRLYWYRQTLGQGPEFLTYFQNEAQLEKSRLLSDRFSAERPKGSFSTLEIQRTEQGDSAMYLCASEPPVAGVYEQYFGPGTRLTVT.

The chain is built from TRBV30 and TRBJ1-1, with a weak D call TRBD1 (6 bases). V was shortened by 2 bases and J by 7 bases, with 14 bases between the two germline ends. The CDR3 has 13 residues. The V gene's germline CDR1 is GTSNPN and CDR2 SVGIG (reference sequence). This CDR3 reads CAWSQGRRGEAFF. CDR3 nucleotides: TGTGCCTGGAGTCAGGGGCGCAGGGGTGAAGCTTTCTTT.

The sample holds a few counts of this clone. The chain carries TRBV3-1 (or the pseudogene TRBV3-2) and TRBJ2-7; D gene unclear. The V end lost 2 bases, the J end lost 2 bases, and 10 bases lay between the germline ends. This CDR3 is built from 14 residues. The germline gives CDR1 LGHDT, CDR2 YNNKEL (reference sequence). The CDR3 here is CASSQLHKTYEQYF. As DNA, the CDR3 is TGTGCCAGCAGCCAATTACACAAGACCTACGAGCAGTACTTC.

The V gene is TRBV9, the J gene TRBJ1-2; D perhaps matches TRBD1 (5 bases). The germline CDR1 and CDR2 sequences are SGDLS and YYNGEE. CDR3 length equals 15 residues. V was trimmed by 0 bases and J by 0 bases, leaving 9 bases between them. CDR3 DNA: TGTGCCAGCAGCGTAGTAGGGACCACTAACTATGGCTACACCTTC. Its translation is CASSVVGTTNYGYTF.

The chain recombines TRBV29-1 with TRBJ1-4, with D unresolved. This CDR3 spans 14 amino acids. Germline values: CDR1 SQVTM, CDR2 ANQGSEA. V dropped 0 bases and J dropped 4 bases, with 9 bases sitting between them. DNA of the CDR3: TGCAGCGTTGAAGACGCAGGAAGTAATGAAAAACTGTTTTTT. Translating it yields CSVEDAGSNEKLFF.

The chain recombines TRBV3-1 (or the pseudogene TRBV3-2) with TRBJ2-7; TRBD2 matches 7 bases. The CDR3 loop spans 12 amino acids. Germline CDR1 is LGHDT and CDR2 is YNNKEL (reference sequence). V lost 8 bases to trimming and J lost 5 bases; unmatched junction nucleotides: 6. CDR3 residues: CASSTSFNEQYF. CDR3 bases: TGTGCCAGCTCGACTAGCTTTAACGAGCAGTACTTC.

This clone was detected a few times. The chain carries TRBV19 and TRBJ1-5, with TRBD1 as a possible D gene (5 bases). Between the trimmed V and J ends, which lost 5 bases and 3 bases, there was a span of 20 bases. The CDR3 runs 17 residues. Germline CDR1 LNHDA, CDR2 SQIVND (reference sequence). The CDR3 here is CASSVPGDRRLNQPQHF. In nucleotides, the CDR3 is TGTGCCAGTAGTGTACCCGGAGACAGAAGACTCAATCAGCCCCAGCATTTT.

CDR3 DNA sequence: TGTGCCACCAGTGAGACAGGGAATTTCGGTGGCTACACCTTC. It translates to CATSETGNFGGYTF. The rearrangement links TRBV24-1 to TRBJ1-2; 7 bases map to TRBD1. There are 14 residues in the CDR3. Germline V CDR1 and CDR2: KGHDR, SFDVKD. Trimming removed 4 bases from V and 7 bases from J; junction bases left unmatched: 8.

The chain links TRBV10-2 to TRBJ2-1; TRBD1 matches at 8 bases. CDR1 is WSHSY, CDR2 SAAADI, per germline. The CDR3 extends over 15 amino acids. V was clipped by 8 bases and J by 2 bases; unmatched bases: 8. As DNA, the CDR3 is TGCGCCAGCGGACCAGGGGGCGCCGCCTACAATGAGCAGTTCTTC. Amino acid sequence: CASGPGGAAYNEQFF.

The gene calls are TRBV1 and TRBJ2-2; the DNA was not used to check the table's D call, TRBD2. TRBV1 corresponds to a pseudogene. The CDR3 extends over 17 amino acids. The CDR3 DNA is TGCACCAGCAGCCTGGAGGTAATAGCGGGAGGGTACGGGGAGCTGTTTTTT. It yields the protein CTSSLEVIAGGYGELFF.

The chain combines TRBV6-5 with TRBJ2-7; TRBD1 might be the D (7 bases). V lost 4 bases and J 1 base, leaving 14 bases between the germline ends. The CDR3 is made up of 15 amino acids. The germline gives CDR1 MNHEY, CDR2 SVGAGI. The CDR3 here is CASSSGAGGSYEQYV. For the CDR3, the DNA is TGTGCCAGCAGTTCGGGGGCAGGGGGATCCTACGAGCAGTACGTC.

The chain employs TRBV6-5 and TRBJ1-1; no clear D. CDR1 and CDR2 from the germline V gene are MNHEY and SVGAGI. V lost 6 bases and J lost 1, with 12 bases in between. CDR3 length: 14 amino acids. CDR3 in DNA: TGTGCCAGCAGCGAGAACTCGCAGAACACTGAAGCTTTCTTT. The encoded protein is CASSENSQNTEAFF.

This chain links TRBV7-2 with TRBJ2-1; TRBD2 matches 9 bases. CDR1 SGHTA and CDR2 FQGNSA come from the germline V gene. V dropped 4 bases and J dropped 4; count of bases not matched to a gene: 8. This CDR3 has 16 amino acids. The CDR3 DNA sequence: TGTGCCAGCAGCTCCCCGGGACTAGCTGCGTACAATGAGCAGTTCTTC. Residues: CASSSPGLAAYNEQFF.

The V call is TRBV7-6, the J call TRBJ2-7, with 8 nucleotides matching TRBD2. Germline CDR1 reads SGHVS; CDR2 reads FNYEAQ. V trimming: 4 bases; J trimming: 3 bases; junction bases outside the gene matches: 8. The CDR3 is 15 residues long. CDR3 coding DNA: TGTGCCAGCAGCTCCGGCGCGGGAGGCTTCTACGAGCAGTACTTC. Encoded protein: CASSSGAGGFYEQYF.

The rearrangement uses TRBV19 and TRBJ1-5; D uncertain. V dropped 6 bases and J dropped 0 bases, with 9 bases sitting between them. CDR3 length equals 14 residues. Germline CDR1 and CDR2: LNHDA and SQIVND (reference sequence). The CDR3 reads CASSGRYSNQPQHF. CDR3 nucleotide sequence: TGTGCCAGTAGCGGACGGTATAGCAATCAGCCCCAGCATTTT.